The next 5 T cell receptor beta chains were all read from a single sample in a study of blood T cell repertoires in COVID-19. Assay used: immunoSEQ multiplex PCR; TCRdb lists only in-frame clones, some missing. Of some 220,000 clones detected, 85% appear once; the ten largest clones hold about 2.4%. Sample: peripheral blood. Receptors originate from a woman in her 70s with COVID-19, enrolled during active disease.

This rearrangement joins TRBV24-1 to TRBJ2-1; TRBD2 aligns across 11 bases. The CDR3 is made up of 15 amino acids. Germline lookup yields CDR1 KGHDR and CDR2 SFDVKD. V trimming: 7 bases; J trimming: 7 bases; junction bases outside the gene matches: 8. The CDR3 DNA follows: TGTGCCACCAGGGTTACTAGCGGGGGACGGAATGAGCAGTTCTTC. This gives the protein CATRVTSGGRNEQFF.

The V call is TRBV27, the J call TRBJ1-1, with 8 bases matching TRBD1. The junction had 4 bases not matched to a gene; V was cut back by 3 bases and J by 1 base. The germline V gene has CDR1 MNHEY and CDR2 SMNVEV (reference sequence). The CDR3 has 15 residues. DNA for the CDR3: TGTGCCAGCAGTTTCATGGGACAGGCGAACACTGAAGCTTTCTTT. As protein: CASSFMGQANTEAFF.

This chain joins TRBV21-1 and TRBJ1-3; the table gives TRBD1 as D, unverified against the DNA. TRBV21-1 is a listed pseudogene. CDR3 size: 22 residues. The chain's CDR3 is CASSKKRDYGGQGASRGNTIYF. Written as DNA, the CDR3 is TGTGCCAGCAGCAAAAAAAGGGACTATGGGGGACAGGGGGCCTCTCGTGGAAACACCATATATTTT.

The chain links TRBV7-9 to TRBJ2-7; weak D call: TRBD2 (6 bases). The V end was cut by 5 bases, the J end by 3 bases, with 11 bases between. The germline CDR1 and CDR2 sequences are SEHNR and FQNEAQ (reference sequence). This CDR3 has 13 amino acids. The CDR3 DNA follows: TGTGCCAGCAGCGAGCGGGTCGGCTACGAGCAGTACTTC. Translating gives CASSERVGYEQYF.

This chain links TRBV6-2 or TRBV6-3 with TRBJ1-1; D is unresolved. V gave up 0 bases and J gave up 2 bases, with 16 bases separating them. The germline V gene has CDR1 MNHEY and CDR2 SVGEGT. CDR3 length equals 17 residues. CDR3 sequence: CASSYSDGVPTNTEAFF. Written as DNA, the CDR3 is TGTGCCAGCAGTTACTCCGACGGGGTCCCCACTAACACTGAAGCTTTCTTT.